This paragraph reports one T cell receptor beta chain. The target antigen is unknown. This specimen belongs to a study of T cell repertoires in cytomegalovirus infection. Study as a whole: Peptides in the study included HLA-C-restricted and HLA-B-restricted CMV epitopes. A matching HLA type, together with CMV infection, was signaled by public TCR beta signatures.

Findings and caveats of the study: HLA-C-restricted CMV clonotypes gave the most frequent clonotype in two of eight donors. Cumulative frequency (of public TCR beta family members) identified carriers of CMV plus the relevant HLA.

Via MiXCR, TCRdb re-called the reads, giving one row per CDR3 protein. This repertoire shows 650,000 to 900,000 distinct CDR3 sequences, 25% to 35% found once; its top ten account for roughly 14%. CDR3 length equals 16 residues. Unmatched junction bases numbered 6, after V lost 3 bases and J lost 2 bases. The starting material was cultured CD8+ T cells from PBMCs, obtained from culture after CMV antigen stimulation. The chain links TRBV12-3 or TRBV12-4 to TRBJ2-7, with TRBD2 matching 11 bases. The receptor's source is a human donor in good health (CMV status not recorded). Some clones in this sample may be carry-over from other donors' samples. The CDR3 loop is CASSFRLAGGTYEQYF. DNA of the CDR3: TGTGCCAGCAGTTTTAGGCTAGCGGGGGGAACCTACGAGCAGTACTTC.